This TCR beta chain was identified during a study of control samples from healthy donors and cancer patients. This table comes from immunoSEQ multiplex PCR, and its TCRdb copy is limited to in-frame clones, with some not included. The sample shows more than 75,000 clones, 65% to 85% of them seen only once. The CDR3 has 16 residues. The V and J ends lost 1 base and 2 bases respectively, with 13 bases between them. In germline, CDR1 is KGHSH, CDR2 LQKENI. Sequenced sample: PBMCs. V gene TRBV18 combines with J gene TRBJ2-3; D perhaps matches TRBD1 (5 bases). This clonotype was obtained from a man aged 70 or older with lung cancer. In DNA form, the CDR3 reads TGTGCCAGCTCACCACAATCAGGGCCCCCCACAGATACGCAGTATTTT. It translates to CASSPQSGPPTDTQYF.